This T cell receptor beta chain was sequenced during a study of blood T cells in healthy people across ages. The sample holds a few counts of this clonotype. Its antigen is currently unknown. Peripheral blood, approximately 10 milliliters per donor, was collected. Primers used in a second PCR of roughly 6 to 11 cycles were a sample-barcoded 5' primer and a J-beta primer mix. TCRdb reanalysed the 5' RACE reads using MiXCR and keeps one entry per CDR3 protein. The sample gives 890,000 or so distinct CDR3 sequences, around 68% of which show up once; around a quarter is in the top ten. General observations from the study: Age brought a roughly linear fall in TCR beta diversity measured per million T cells. Naive and antigen-experienced cells were not separated, limiting conclusive comparison. Greater diversity and more naive CD4+ cells were seen in long-lived donors than in aged donors.

The CDR3 totals 12 residues. Germline CDR1 SGHRS, CDR2 YFSETQ. V was clipped by 2 bases and J by 4 bases, with 4 bases between them. This clonotype originated in a man aged 30 to 45 in good health. Input material: blood. This rearrangement joins TRBV5-1 to TRBJ1-5; D is unclear. The CDR3 is CASSFENQPQHF. The CDR3 region has the DNA TGCGCCAGCAGCTTTGAAAATCAGCCCCAGCATTTT.